This TCR beta chain appears in the sequencing data of a study of T cells in Graves' hyperthyroidism and ophthalmopathy. At least ten counts were recorded for this clonotype. The antigen is unknown. Study conclusions and caveats: The majority of expanded thyroid clonotypes above 0.001 also appeared in blood.

Trimming took 6 bases from V and 5 from J, leaving 10 bases between them. This CDR3 has 13 residues. Amplification of TCR beta CDR3 regions was performed using RNA transcripts as template. A set of HTBI primers served as the primers for a first-round RT-PCR of the TCR CDR3. TCRdb processed the multiplex PCR reads anew with MiXCR; each CDR3 protein has one entry. The sample carries hundreds of thousands of distinct CDR3 sequences, 14% recorded once. Sequenced material: blood. V gene TRBV12-3 or TRBV12-4 combines with J gene TRBJ2-2; D is ambiguous. The clonotype originates from a woman aged 18 to 35 with Graves' hyperthyroidism. CDR3 amino acids: CASRKQITGELFF. Written as DNA, the CDR3 is TGTGCCAGCAGGAAACAGATTACCGGGGAGCTGTTTTTT.